The sequence of this T cell receptor (beta chain) was determined in a study of Ad26.COV2.S vaccination and SARS-CoV-2 variants. Study-wide background: Ad26.COV2.S was injected intramuscularly once or twice, 56 days apart. Findings and limits, study-wide: Assessments of TCR breadth and depth may have underestimated the total T cell responses. For non-spike TCRs, breadth in vaccine recipients resembled that in placebo recipients.

As to treatment: approximately 18 received Ad26.COV2.S at low or high dose, single or two shots; about five received placebo; per-sample allocation not given. All samples were drawn on day 63, counting from the first vaccine or placebo injection. An Ad26 vector was used to express Wuhan-strain SARS-CoV-2 spike as the vaccine. Assay: immunoSEQ multiplex PCR; the TCRdb copy retains only in-frame clones and omits some. The sample has 300,000 to 400,000 clones, around 81% seen once. The CDR3 extends over 14 amino acids. Germline CDR1 SGHRS, CDR2 YFSETQ. Trimming took 3 bases from V and 2 from J, leaving 11 bases between them. A remark on this clone: Its specificity is not known.

The TCR originated in a person aged 18-65 years who received the Ad26.COV2.S COVID-19 vaccine or a placebo. The gene calls are TRBV5-1 and TRBJ1-2; possible D gene TRBD1, 5 bases. The specimen was peripheral blood, collected in a trial of Ad26.COV2.S vaccine versus placebo. CDR3 protein: CASSSSDKNYGYTF. The CDR3, as DNA: TGCGCCAGCAGCTCATCGGACAAGAACTATGGCTACACCTTC.